This TCR beta chain was captured in a study of cytomegalovirus exposure and HLA in healthy donors. Study results and limitations: Looking again later, the authors saw that most CMV-associated TCR beta chains seemed HLA-restricted. Later analysis reportedly placed an Asian-associated ancestry cluster below the approximately 680-donor mean in N-insertions. It was assumed in the presence/absence analyses that sequencing depth was roughly uniform across donors. In vitro experiments confirmed that three CMV-associated chains were specific for CMV antigens.

A few counts support this clone. Antigen specificity is unknown. V was trimmed by 1 base and J by 9 bases, leaving 7 bases between them. The CDR3 sequence is 12 residues long. CDR1 is SGHTA, CDR2 FQGNSA, per germline. PCR primers comprised 60 Vbeta and 13 Jbeta primers. Measured with immunoSEQ multiplex PCR; TCRdb has only the in-frame clones, and not every one. The top ten hold around 6.8% of the sample, which has 120,000 to 150,000 clones, roughly 80% seen once. This sequence originates from a man aged 35-49 years in good health and CMV-seropositive. This chain links TRBV7-2 with TRBJ2-1; a possible D gene is TRBD2 (5 bases). The sequencing input was PBMCs. The CDR3 reads CASSLGTFEQFF. CDR3 nucleotides: TGTGCCAGCAGCTTAGGGACTTTTGAGCAGTTCTTC.